This T cell receptor beta chain was identified in a study of OX40 agonist ivuxolimab in advanced cancers. At the level of the study: Patients were infused with ivuxolimab every 2 weeks at 0.01 to 10 mg/kg. Approximately 41% of patients had received prior checkpoint inhibitor therapy. Whole-study results and caveats: In CD8+ T cells, expanded clones were on average more numerous than in CD4+.

Profiled with immunoSEQ multiplex PCR; TCRdb holds only in-frame clones, not every one. The repertoire has approximately 37,000 clones, approximately 80% of them found once; the top ten carry less than 25%. On this clone itself: Its specificity is not known.

This sequence originates from an adult with an advanced solid tumor such as melanoma, head and neck, liver or kidney cancer. Sequencing used CD4+ or CD8+ T cells sorted from blood, obtained in a trial of the OX40 agonist ivuxolimab.

As DNA, the CDR3 is TGTGCCTGGAGTGTACATTCTTTATACGAGCAGTACTTC. Translated: CAWSVHSLYEQYF. The genes are TRBV30 and TRBJ2-7; D is uncertain. Germline V gives CDR1 GTSNPN, CDR2 SVGIG (reference sequence). This CDR3 spans 13 amino acids. Trimming pared 0 bases from V and 4 bases from J, leaving 10 bases between.